A single TCR beta chain is shown here with its context. This clonotype was seen repeatedly, ten times or more. Its antigen is unknown. No quality values exist for individual bases; no much larger clone is one base distant. The CDR3 sequence holds 13 residues, the cysteine and phenylalanine included. Just CDR3 DNA is preserved here, 39 bases in frame from base 1. CDR1 and CDR2, per the germline V gene (reference sequence), are GTSNPN and SVGIG. Trimming removed 2 bases from V and 2 bases from J, leaving 10 bases between the germline ends. The time point label for this specimen denotes: sample taken at primary tumor resection. Without any cell sorting, TCR sequencing was performed on whole RNA extracted either from tumor and nontumor lung tissue or from cryopreserved PBMC samples. Donors were under 95 patients with early-stage, untreated non-small cell lung cancer from the lung TRACERx cohort. A patient was chosen for TCR sequencing only when enough RNA was available from at least two tumor regions.

This sample is drawn from a study of spatial heterogeneity in lung cancer (dated by TCRdb to the late 2010s). With respect to the entire study: More beta-chain than alpha-chain transcripts were consistently detected, likely reflecting higher beta-chain transcript abundance. TCR repertoire features were related to nonsynonymous mutation counts determined by whole-exome sequencing of tumor tissue. In the raw uncorrected reads, each unique combination of TCR and UMI appeared more than ten times on average. At surgery, both alpha and beta chains were TCR-sequenced in about 200 tumor regions, about 64 matched nontumor lung samples and around 50 PBMC samples. In non-small cell lung cancer, the study quantitatively compared TCR alpha and beta repertoires across several tumor regions, matched nontumor lung, and blood.

The receptor library was made with 5' RACE. The sequencing machine was a NextSeq 500. To allow correction of PCR and sequencing errors, the TCR library protocol tagged every TCR cDNA molecule with a unique molecular identifier. As for how the authors treated the data: TCR identification, UMI-based error correction and CDR3 extraction were all carried out with Decombinator tools. TCRs above a frequency of 2 per 1,000, corresponding to the top 1% of the tumor frequency distribution, were defined as expanded. Renyi diversity was calculated using the R vegan package after each repertoire was subsampled 100 times to 5,000 TCRs. CDR3 similarity networks were built from amino acid triplet string-kernel similarity, connecting CDR3s with pairwise similarity above 0.82. Using fastp trimming at Q25 and MiXCR clonotype assembly, TCRdb reanalyzed the public sequencing data and kept in-frame beta chains. One record per CDR3 amino acid sequence lists the most common genes and DNA. The V and J calls, along with clone size, are taken from TCRdb and not from the paper's own processing. The table for this sample lists roughly 39,000 distinct CDR3 sequences; approximately 6.8% of them were counted only once. The biggest ten clones account for 43% of the sample.

The full study reports these points: Ubiquitous expanded tumor TCRs were found in blood more often at tumor resection than at routine follow-up. Additional single-cell paired TCR alpha and beta sequencing was considered necessary to confirm, at a functional level, the hypothesis that regional TCRs recognize regional mutations.

This TCR was recovered from a female donor with early-stage non-small cell lung cancer. The chain employs TRBV30 and TRBJ2-7, and possibly TRBD1, on 6 matching bases. Source: PBMCs, taken at surgery. CDR3 region: CAWSPRGPYEQYF. The DNA reads TGTGCCTGGAGTCCCAGGGGACCCTACGAGCAGTACTTC.